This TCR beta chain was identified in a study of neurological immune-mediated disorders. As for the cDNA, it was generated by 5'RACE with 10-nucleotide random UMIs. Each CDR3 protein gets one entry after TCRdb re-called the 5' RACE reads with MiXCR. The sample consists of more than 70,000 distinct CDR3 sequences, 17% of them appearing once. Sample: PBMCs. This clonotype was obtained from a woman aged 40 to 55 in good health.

The CDR3 nucleotides read TGCAGTGTCATAGCGACTGCGATGGACACCGGGGAGCTGTTTTTT. This sequence encodes CSVIATAMDTGELFF. The gene calls are TRBV20-1 and TRBJ2-2, with D tentatively TRBD2 (5 bases). This CDR3 comprises 15 residues. Germline CDR1 DFQATT, CDR2 SNEGSKA (reference sequence). Trimming removed 7 bases from V and 3 bases from J, with 18 bases in between.